This TCR beta chain was sequenced during a study of cytomegalovirus exposure and HLA in healthy donors. The V segment lost 2 bases and the J segment 2 bases; nucleotides outside the gene matches: 5. The germline V gene has CDR1 GTSNPN and CDR2 SVGIG (reference sequence). The length of the CDR3 is 15 residues. Separate from the roughly 700-subject first cohort was the approximately 130-subject validation cohort, to which the donors belonged. Sequencing used immunoSEQ multiplex PCR; TCRdb keeps in-frame clones, though not all of them. The data hold a few hundred thousand clones, with about nine tenths observed a single time.

Sequenced: PBMCs. V is TRBV30 and J is TRBJ2-2; 7 bases agree with TRBD2. This TCR came from a woman aged 30 to 39 in good health and CMV-seronegative. The CDR3 here is CAWSPAGANTGELFF. The DNA for the CDR3 is TGTGCCTGGAGTCCTGCGGGAGCAAACACCGGGGAGCTGTTTTTT.